Listed below are T cell receptor beta chains from one sample, sequenced in a study of shared clonotypes between healthy human individuals. The method was immunoSEQ multiplex PCR; TCRdb's version includes in-frame clones alone and lacks a portion of them. Found here are some 2,500,000 clones, 80% to 95% of them singletons; the top ten hold 0.37%. The sequenced sample was naive CD4+ T cells from PBMCs. These receptors were obtained from a young man in good health. Some clones in this sample may be carry-over from other donors' samples. CDR3s include the opening cysteine and the closing phenylalanine or tryptophan. D genes are given only for firm matches.

cdr3_nt | cdr3_aa | j_call | v_call | d_call
TGTGCCAGCAGCTGGCGGAGACAGGGGGCAAGAGAGACCCAGTACTTC | CASSWRRQGARETQYF | TRBJ2-5 | TRBV5-4 | TRBD1
TGCGCCAGCAGCCAAGGATCTGCCTCTGGAAACACCATATATTTT | CASSQGSASGNTIYF | TRBJ1-3 | TRBV4-1 | -
TGTGCCAGCAGCTTTGGACTAGCGGGAGGGGAGCAGTTCTTC | CASSFGLAGGEQFF | TRBJ2-1 | TRBV7-2 | TRBD2
TGTGCCAGCAGCTTACGGGCGGGAGGGCCCATCAATGAGCAGTTCTTC | CASSLRAGGPINEQFF | TRBJ2-1 | TRBV7-9 | TRBD2
TGTGCCACGTCAACAGGCCCGGGGGTATACAATGAGCAGTTCTTC | CATSTGPGVYNEQFF | TRBJ2-1 | TRBV10-3 | -
TGTGCCAGCAGTTTCCAGGTCGAAGCCGGGGAGCTGTTTTTT | CASSFQVEAGELFF | TRBJ2-2 | TRBV28 | -
TGTGCCAGCAGCTTGGGAGGTGGGAGAGGGTACGAGCAGTACTTC | CASSLGGGRGYEQYF | TRBJ2-7 | TRBV5-4 | -
TGTGCCAGCAGCCGTGGACTAGCGGGATCCACCGGGGAGCTGTTTTTT | CASSRGLAGSTGELFF | TRBJ2-2 | TRBV4-2 | TRBD2
TGCAGCGTTGAAACAGGGACTAGCGGGAGCACAGATACGCAGTATTTT | CSVETGTSGSTDTQYF | TRBJ2-3 | TRBV29-1 | TRBD2
TGTGCCAGCAGAACAAGCACGTATGGAAACACCATATATTTT | CASRTSTYGNTIYF | TRBJ1-3 | TRBV28 | -
TGTGCCAGCAGTGCTCACGGGAGGGTAAACACCGGGGAGCTGTTTTTT | CASSAHGRVNTGELFF | TRBJ2-2 | TRBV25-1 | TRBD2
TGTGCCAGCAGGGCCCCAGGGCGGGGGGACTATGGCTACACCTTC | CASRAPGRGDYGYTF | TRBJ1-2 | TRBV2 | -
TGTGCCAGTAGTGCCAACTCCTACAATGAGCAGTTCTTC | CASSANSYNEQFF | TRBJ2-1 | TRBV19 | -
TGTGCCAGCAGCACTTCGGGGCAGGGCGCGCAGTATTTT | CASSTSGQGAQYF | TRBJ2-3 | TRBV7-8 | -
TGTGCCAGCAGTTACTCGGGGGGGGGCTACACCTTC | CASSYSGGGYTF | TRBJ1-2 | TRBV6-5 | -
TGTGCCAGCAGTGCGACAGGGGGGATTGGCTACACCTTC | CASSATGGIGYTF | TRBJ1-2 | TRBV2 | TRBD1
TGTGCCAGCAGCTCCCAGGGGGGGGATGAGCAGTTCTTC | CASSSQGGDEQFF | TRBJ2-1 | TRBV7-2 | -
TGCGCCAGCAGCTTGGTAGGCCAAGAGACCCAGTACTTC | CASSLVGQETQYF | TRBJ2-5 | TRBV5-1 | -
TGCGCCAGCAGTCGGGACAGGCATAGCAATCAGCCCCAGCATTTT | CASSRDRHSNQPQHF | TRBJ1-5 | TRBV23-1 | TRBD1
TGTGCCAGTAGCGGTGTTGAAAACATTCAGTACTTC | CASSGVENIQYF | TRBJ2-4 | TRBV19 | -
TGTGCCAGCAGCTCACTTCCTGGGCAGGGGCAAGATGAAAAACTGTTTTTT | CASSSLPGQGQDEKLFF | TRBJ1-4 | TRBV7-9 | -